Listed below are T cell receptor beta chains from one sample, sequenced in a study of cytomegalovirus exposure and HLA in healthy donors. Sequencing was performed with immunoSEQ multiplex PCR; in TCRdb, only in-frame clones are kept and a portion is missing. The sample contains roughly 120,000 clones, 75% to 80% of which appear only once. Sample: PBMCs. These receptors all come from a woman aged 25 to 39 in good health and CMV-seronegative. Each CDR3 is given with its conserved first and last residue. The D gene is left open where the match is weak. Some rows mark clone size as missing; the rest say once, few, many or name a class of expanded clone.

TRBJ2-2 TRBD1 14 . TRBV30 CAWQGAANTGELFF TGTGCCTGGCAGGGGGCGGCGAACACCGGGGAGCTGTTTTTT
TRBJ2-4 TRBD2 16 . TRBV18 CASSPLVSGSLNIQYF TGTGCCAGCTCACCACTCGTTAGCGGGAGTTTGAACATTCAGTACTTC
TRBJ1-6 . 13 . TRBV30 CAWTGRGNSPLHF TGTGCCTGGACAGGACGGGGTAATTCACCCCTCCACTTT
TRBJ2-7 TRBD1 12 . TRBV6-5 CASSRGWYEQYF TGTGCCAGCAGCAGGGGGTGGTACGAGCAGTACTTC
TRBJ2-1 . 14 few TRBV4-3 CASSSGAYRNEQFF TGCGCCAGCTCGTCAGGGGCCTACCGCAATGAGCAGTTCTTC
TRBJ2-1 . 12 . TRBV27 CASGTFYNEQFF TGTGCCAGCGGGACTTTCTACAATGAGCAGTTCTTC
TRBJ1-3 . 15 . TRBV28 CASSSPGQRGNTIYF TGTGCCAGCAGCTCGCCCGGACAGAGAGGAAACACCATATATTTT
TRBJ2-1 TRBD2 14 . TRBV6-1 CASGRERSYNEQFF TGTGCCAGCGGGAGGGAGCGGTCCTACAATGAGCAGTTCTTC
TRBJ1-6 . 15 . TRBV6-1 CASSESPLYNSPLHF TGTGCCAGCAGTGAATCTCCGTTGTATAATTCACCCCTCCACTTT
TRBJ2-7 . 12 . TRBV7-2 CASSARSYEQYF TGTGCCAGCAGCGCGCGGTCCTACGAGCAGTACTTC
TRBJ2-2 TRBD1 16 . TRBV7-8 CASSYAGQDNTGELFF TGTGCCAGCAGCTATGCCGGACAGGATAACACCGGGGAGCTGTTTTTT
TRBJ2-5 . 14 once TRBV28 CASSWTKGWETQYF TGTGCCAGCAGCTGGACTAAGGGGTGGGAGACCCAGTACTTC
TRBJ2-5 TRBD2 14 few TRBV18 CASSPSAGVKTQYF TGTGCCAGCTCACCTTCCGCGGGAGTAAAGACCCAGTACTTC
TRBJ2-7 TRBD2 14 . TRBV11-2 CASSYTSGPYEQYF TGTGCCAGCAGCTACACTAGCGGCCCCTACGAGCAGTACTTC
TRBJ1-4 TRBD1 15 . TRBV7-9 CASSDTGQGTEKLFF TGTGCCAGCAGCGATACCGGACAGGGAACGGAAAAACTGTTTTTT
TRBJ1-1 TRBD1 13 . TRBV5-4 CASRRDRNTEAFF TGTGCCAGCAGGCGGGACAGGAACACTGAAGCTTTCTTT
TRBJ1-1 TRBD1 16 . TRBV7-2 CASSQTPGQGGDEAFF TGTGCCAGCAGCCAAACCCCGGGACAGGGCGGTGATGAAGCTTTCTTT
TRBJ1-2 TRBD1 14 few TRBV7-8 CASSLGQGDYGYTF TGTGCCAGCAGCTTAGGACAGGGCGACTATGGCTACACCTTC
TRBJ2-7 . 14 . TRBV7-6 CASSLGASSYEQYF TGTGCCAGCAGCTTAGGGGCGAGCTCCTACGAGCAGTACTTC
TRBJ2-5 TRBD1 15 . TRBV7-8 CASSSRTGVQETQYF TGTGCCAGCAGCTCTAGGACAGGCGTGCAAGAGACCCAGTACTTC
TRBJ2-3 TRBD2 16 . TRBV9 CASSLLAGGRTDTQYF TGTGCCAGCAGCCTCCTAGCGGGGGGGCGTACAGATACGCAGTATTTT
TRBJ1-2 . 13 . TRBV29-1 CSVDFSRDYGYTF TGCAGCGTTGACTTTTCACGGGATTATGGCTACACCTTC
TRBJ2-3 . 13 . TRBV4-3 CASSLPRRDTQYF TGCGCCAGCAGCCTTCCGAGAAGAGATACGCAGTATTTT
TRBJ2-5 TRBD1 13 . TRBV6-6 CASTSTGGETQYF TGTGCCAGCACCTCCACAGGGGGAGAGACCCAGTACTTC
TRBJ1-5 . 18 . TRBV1 CTSSRGEADGFWEQPQHF TGCACCAGCAGCCGGGGGGAAGCCGACGGGTTTTGGGAGCAGCCCCAGCATTTT
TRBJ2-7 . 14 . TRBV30 CAWSSLTGSTEQYF TGTGCCTGGAGTTCACTGACAGGTTCCACGGAGCAGTACTTC
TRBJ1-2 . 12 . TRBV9 CASSGAGEGYTF TGTGCCAGCAGCGGGGCAGGGGAGGGCTACACCTTC
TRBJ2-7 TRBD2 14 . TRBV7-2 CASRLAGGPGEQYF TGTGCCAGCAGATTAGCGGGAGGGCCGGGCGAGCAGTACTTC
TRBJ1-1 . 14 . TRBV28 CASSLGLRSTEAFF TGTGCCAGCAGTTTAGGCCTCCGGAGCACTGAAGCTTTCTTT
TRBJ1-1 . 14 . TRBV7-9 CASSLFQMNTEAFF TGTGCCAGCAGCTTATTTCAGATGAACACTGAAGCTTTCTTT
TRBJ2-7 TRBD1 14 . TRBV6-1 CASSEGTGFYEQYF TGTGCCAGCAGTGAAGGGACAGGGTTCTACGAGCAGTACTTC
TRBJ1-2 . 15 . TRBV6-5 CASRGIRTGDYGYTF TGTGCCAGCAGGGGAATTCGGACTGGGGACTATGGCTACACCTTC
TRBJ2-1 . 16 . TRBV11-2 CASSFLEGSSYNEQFF TGTGCCAGCAGCTTCCTAGAGGGAAGCTCCTACAATGAGCAGTTCTTC
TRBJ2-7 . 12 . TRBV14 CASGGQVFEQYF TGTGCCAGCGGAGGCCAGGTGTTCGAGCAGTACTTC
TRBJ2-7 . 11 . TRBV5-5 CASSVNYEQYF TGTGCCAGCAGCGTAAACTACGAGCAGTACTTC
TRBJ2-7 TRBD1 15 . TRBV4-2 CASSQNRGMAYEQYF TGTGCCAGCAGCCAGAACAGGGGGATGGCCTACGAGCAGTACTTC
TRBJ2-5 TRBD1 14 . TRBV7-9 CASSLGDRGMTQYF TGTGCCAGCAGCTTAGGGGACAGGGGGATGACCCAGTACTTC
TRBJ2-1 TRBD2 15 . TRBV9 CASSVAGGPLSEQFF TGTGCCAGCAGCGTAGCGGGAGGGCCGCTAAGCGAGCAGTTCTTC
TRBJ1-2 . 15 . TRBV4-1 CASSQAETAVYGYTF TGCGCCAGCAGCCAAGCCGAAACAGCGGTCTATGGCTACACCTTC
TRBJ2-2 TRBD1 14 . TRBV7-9 CASNLQGAAGELFF TGTGCCAGCAACCTCCAGGGGGCCGCCGGGGAGCTGTTTTTT
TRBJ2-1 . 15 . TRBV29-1 CSAYGDSPVAFEQFF TGCAGCGCATACGGAGACTCCCCTGTGGCGTTTGAGCAGTTCTTC
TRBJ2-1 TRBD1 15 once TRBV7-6 CASSLAGGGGNEQFF TGTGCCAGCAGCTTAGCAGGGGGCGGAGGCAATGAGCAGTTCTTC
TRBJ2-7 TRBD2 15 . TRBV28 CASSLGLAGGRGQYF TGTGCCAGCAGCTTAGGACTAGCGGGAGGGCGTGGGCAGTACTTC
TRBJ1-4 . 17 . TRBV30 CAWSRWAFSATNEKLFF TGTGCCTGGAGTCGGTGGGCCTTTTCTGCAACTAATGAAAAACTGTTTTTT
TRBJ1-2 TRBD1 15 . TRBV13 CASSLKQGAYYGYTF TGTGCCAGCAGCTTAAAACAGGGGGCATACTATGGCTACACTTTC
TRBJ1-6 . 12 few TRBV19 CASSISTSPLHF TGTGCCAGTAGTATTAGCACCTCACCCCTCCACTTT
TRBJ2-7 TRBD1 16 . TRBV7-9 CASSLVGGTGGNEQYF TGTGCCAGCAGCTTAGTGGGGGGGACAGGGGGCAACGAGCAGTACTTC
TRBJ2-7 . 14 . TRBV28 CASSLSQATYEQYF TGTGCCAGCAGTTTATCTCAGGCCACCTACGAGCAGTACTTC
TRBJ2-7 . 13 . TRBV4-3 CASSQIISYEQYF TGCGCCAGCAGCCAAATTATCTCCTACGAGCAGTACTTC
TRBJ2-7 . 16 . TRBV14 CASSQDLWAGSYEQYF TGTGCCAGCAGCCAAGATCTCTGGGCGGGATCCTACGAGCAGTACTTC
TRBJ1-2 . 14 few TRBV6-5 CASSYSPGLYGYTF TGTGCCAGCAGTTACTCACCAGGGCTCTATGGCTACACCTTC
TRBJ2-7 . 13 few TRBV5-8 CASSLVPGLEQYF TGTGCCAGCAGCTTGGTTCCAGGGCTGGAGCAGTACTTC
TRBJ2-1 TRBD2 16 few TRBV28 CASSPPIGLAGYEQFF TGTGCCAGCAGTCCGCCCATCGGGCTAGCGGGATATGAGCAGTTCTTC
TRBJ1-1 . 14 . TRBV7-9 CASSLEGRRTEAFF TGTGCCAGCAGCTTAGAAGGGAGGAGAACTGAAGCTTTCTTT